This T cell receptor (beta chain) comes out of a study of CD8 T cells in Susac syndrome. Study summary: Treatment status at blood draw for the Susac syndrome patients was therapy-naive, corticosteroids, or intravenous immunoglobulin alone.

Trimming left V 4 bases short and J 8 bases short, with 11 bases between. The V gene's germline CDR1 is GTSNPN and CDR2 SVGIG (reference sequence). This CDR3 region has 11 residues. RNA in amounts of about 0.5 to 1 ug was reverse transcribed with random hexamers. TCRdb processed the immunoSEQ multiplex PCR reads anew with MiXCR; each CDR3 protein has one entry. The table records tens of thousands of distinct CDR3 sequences, around 93% of them present only once. The chain carries TRBV30 and TRBJ1-2; D not certain. Source material: CD4+ T cells from PBMCs. The receptor was derived from a human donor with Susac syndrome. The CDR3 DNA follows: TGTGCCTGGACCACCGGCGGGGGCTACACCTTC. This translates into CAWTTGGGYTF.